This is a list of T cell receptor beta chains from one sample in a study of identical twins. A single record per CDR3 protein comes from TCRdb applying MiXCR to the 5' RACE reads. The table includes around 370,000 distinct CDR3 sequences, about 10% detected once. Specimen: naive T cells sorted from blood. The receptors were gathered from a woman between 50 and 59 years old in good health. The CDR3 runs from the conserved cysteine through the conserved F or W. The D gene is left open where the match is weak. Clone size is not always given. Where it is, it says once, few, many or a class for expanded clones.

D gene,V gene,clone size,J gene,CDR3 DNA,CDR3 protein
-,TRBV5-1,few,TRBJ1-1,TGCGCCAGCAGCATTTACGTGAACACTGAAGCTTTCTTT,CASSIYVNTEAFF
-,TRBV5-1,-,TRBJ2-5,TGCGCCAGCAGCTGGGGGTCTGTCCAGCGGGAGACCCAGTACTTC,CASSWGSVQRETQYF
-,TRBV11-2,many,TRBJ2-3,TGTGCCAGCAGCTTAGGCAGATCATCGGCGATAGATACGCAGTATTTT,CASSLGRSSAIDTQYF
-,TRBV12-3/TRBV12-4,few,TRBJ2-7,TGTGCCAGCAGTTACATCGAGCAGTACTTC,CASSYIEQYF
TRBD2,TRBV7-9,many,TRBJ2-1,TGTGCCAGCAGATCGACTAGCGGGAGCGATGAGCAGTTCTTC,CASRSTSGSDEQFF
-,TRBV19,-,TRBJ1-3,TGTGCCAGTAGTGCCAGGGGAAACACCATATATTTT,CASSARGNTIYF
TRBD1,TRBV5-1,-,TRBJ2-5,TGCGCCAGCAGCCTACAGGGGAACCAAGAGACCCAGTACTTC,CASSLQGNQETQYF
-,TRBV5-1,few,TRBJ2-5,TGCGCCAGCAGCTTGATGGCCCAAGAGACCCAGTACTTC,CASSLMAQETQYF
TRBD2,TRBV29-1,many,TRBJ2-5,TGCAGCGGCGGGACTAGCGGGATGTACCAAGAGACCCAGTACTTC,CSGGTSGMYQETQYF
TRBD1,TRBV18,few,TRBJ1-5,TGTGCCAGCTCGCTACTCCAGGGGGCTCAGCCCCAGCATTTT,CASSLLQGAQPQHF
TRBD2,TRBV5-1,-,TRBJ2-3,TGCGCCAGCAGCCAATTAGGGCTAGCGGGAGGAGATACGCAGTATTTT,CASSQLGLAGGDTQYF
TRBD2,TRBV3-1,-,TRBJ2-1,TGTGCCAGCAGGCGGGAGGGCCCGTACAATGAGCAGTTCTTC,CASRREGPYNEQFF
TRBD2,TRBV3-1,many,TRBJ2-1,TGTGCCAGCGCAGAGGGACTAGGTGGTGGCAATGAGCAGTTCTTC,CASAEGLGGGNEQFF
TRBD2,TRBV10-2,-,TRBJ2-7,TGCGCCAGCAGCGAGACTAGCAGCACCTACGAGCAGTACTTC,CASSETSSTYEQYF
-,TRBV11-3,-,TRBJ2-2,TGTGCCAGCAGGTTCAGCTGGAAAGAGGCGAACACCGGGGAGCTGTCTTTT,CASRFSWKEANTGELSF
-,TRBV30,few,TRBJ1-5,TGTGCCTGGAACGGAGATAGCAATCAGCCCCAGCATTTT,CAWNGDSNQPQHF
-,TRBV5-1,-,TRBJ1-5,TGCGCCAGCAGCCGACACCCGGGAGGCAATCAGCCCCAGCATTTT,CASSRHPGGNQPQHF
-,TRBV27,few,TRBJ1-2,TGTGCCAGCAGTTACAGGGCTAACTATGGCTACACCTTC,CASSYRANYGYTF
-,TRBV5-1,-,TRBJ2-3,TGCGCCAGCAGCCTACCGGGTTTAAACTTCAGAGATACGCAGTATTTT,CASSLPGLNFRDTQYF
TRBD1,TRBV18,-,TRBJ1-2,TGTGCCAGCTCACTTCGTACAGGGGGTGATGGCTATGGCTACACCTTC,CASSLRTGGDGYGYTF
-,TRBV5-6,-,TRBJ1-1,TGTGCCAGCAGCTTGGCGGGGATCGGGGGGAGCACTGAAGCTTTCTTT,CASSLAGIGGSTEAFF
TRBD2,TRBV5-1,-,TRBJ2-2,TGCGCCAGCAGCCCGGCGGGACTAGCGTTCGGGGAGCTGTTTTTT,CASSPAGLAFGELFF
TRBD1,TRBV4-2,-,TRBJ1-3,TGTGCCAGCAGCCCGCAGGGGGCGGGAAACACCATATATTTT,CASSPQGAGNTIYF
TRBD2,TRBV12-3/TRBV12-4,many,TRBJ2-1,TGTGCCAGCAGAGGACTAGCCCGAAACAATGAGCAGTTCTTC,CASRGLARNNEQFF
TRBD1,TRBV6-1,few,TRBJ1-5,TGTGCCAGCAGTGGGGGACAGGGCGGTCAGCCCCAGCATTTT,CASSGGQGGQPQHF
-,TRBV2,-,TRBJ1-2,TGTGCCAGCAGTGAAGCGCTTGGCAGGGGACTCTATGGCTACACCTTC,CASSEALGRGLYGYTF
-,TRBV20-1,-,TRBJ2-3,TGCAGTGCTCTGAGGATCGACACCGATACGCAGTATTTT,CSALRIDTDTQYF
TRBD1,TRBV5-1,-,TRBJ2-5,TGCGCCAGCAGCCTACGGGACAGAAACCTAAAGGAGACCCAGTACTTC,CASSLRDRNLKETQYF